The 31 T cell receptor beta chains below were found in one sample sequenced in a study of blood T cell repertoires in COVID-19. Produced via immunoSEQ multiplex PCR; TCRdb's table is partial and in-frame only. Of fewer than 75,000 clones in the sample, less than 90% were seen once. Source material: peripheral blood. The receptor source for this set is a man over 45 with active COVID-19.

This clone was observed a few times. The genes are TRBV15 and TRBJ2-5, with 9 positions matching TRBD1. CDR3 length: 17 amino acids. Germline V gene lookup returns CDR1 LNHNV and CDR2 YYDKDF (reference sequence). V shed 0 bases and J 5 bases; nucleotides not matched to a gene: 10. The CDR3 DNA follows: TGTGCCACCAGCAGAGATCGGACAGGGGCGAGGGTGGAGACCCAGTACTTC. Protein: CATSRDRTGARVETQYF. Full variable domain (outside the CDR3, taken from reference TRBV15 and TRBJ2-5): DAMVIQNPRYQVTQFGKPVTLSCSQTLNHNVMYWYQQKSSQAPKLLFHYYDKDFNNEADTPDNFQSRRPNTSFCFLDIRSPGLGDTAMYLCATSRDRTGARVETQYFGPGTRLLVL.

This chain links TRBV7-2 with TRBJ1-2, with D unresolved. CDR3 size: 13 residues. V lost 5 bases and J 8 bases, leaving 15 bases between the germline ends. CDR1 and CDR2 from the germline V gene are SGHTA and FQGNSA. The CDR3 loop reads CASSAGPFRGYTF. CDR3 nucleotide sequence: TGTGCCAGCAGCGCGGGTCCTTTCAGAGGCTACACCTTC.

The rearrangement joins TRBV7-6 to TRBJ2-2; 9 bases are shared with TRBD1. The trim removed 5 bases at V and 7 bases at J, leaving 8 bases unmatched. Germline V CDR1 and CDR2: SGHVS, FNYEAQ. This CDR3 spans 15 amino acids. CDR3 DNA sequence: TGTGCCAGCAGCCTGCGGACAGGGGCGGTCGGGGAGCTGTTTTTT. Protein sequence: CASSLRTGAVGELFF.

The CDR3 loop is CAIRDGTGGLGTGELFF. The CDR3 bases are TGTGCCATCAGGGATGGGACAGGGGGATTAGGAACCGGGGAGCTGTTTTTT. V is TRBV10-3 and J is TRBJ2-2; 11 bases are a match to TRBD1. Trimming removed 6 bases from V and 5 bases from J; junction bases left unmatched: 11. CDR1 ENHRY and CDR2 SYGVKD come from the germline V gene. This CDR3 contains 17 residues.

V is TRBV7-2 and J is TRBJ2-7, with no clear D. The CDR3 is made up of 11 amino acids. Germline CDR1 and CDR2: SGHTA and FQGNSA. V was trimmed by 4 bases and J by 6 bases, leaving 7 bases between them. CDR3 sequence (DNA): TGTGCCAGCAGCTACGTCGGCGAGCAGTACTTC. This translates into CASSYVGEQYF. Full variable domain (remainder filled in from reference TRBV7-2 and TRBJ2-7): GAGVSQSPSNKVTEKGKDVELRCDPISGHTALYWYRQSLGQGLEFLIYFQGNSAPDKSGLPSDRFSAERTGGSVSTLTIQRTQQEDSAVYLCASSYVGEQYFGPGTRLTVT.

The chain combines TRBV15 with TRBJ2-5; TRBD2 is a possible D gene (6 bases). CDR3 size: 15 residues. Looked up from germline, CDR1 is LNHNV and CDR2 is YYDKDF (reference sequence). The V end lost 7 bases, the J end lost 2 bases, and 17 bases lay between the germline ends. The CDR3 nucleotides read TGTGCCACCAAGACCCCCGGGAGTGGACAAGAGACCCAGTACTTC. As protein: CATKTPGSGQETQYF.

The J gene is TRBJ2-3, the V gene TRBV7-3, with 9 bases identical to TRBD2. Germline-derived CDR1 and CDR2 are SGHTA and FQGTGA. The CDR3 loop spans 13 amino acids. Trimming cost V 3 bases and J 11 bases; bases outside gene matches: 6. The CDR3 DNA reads TGTGCCAGCAGCTTCTTAGCGGGGGAAAGGCAGTATTTT. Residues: CASSFLAGERQYF.

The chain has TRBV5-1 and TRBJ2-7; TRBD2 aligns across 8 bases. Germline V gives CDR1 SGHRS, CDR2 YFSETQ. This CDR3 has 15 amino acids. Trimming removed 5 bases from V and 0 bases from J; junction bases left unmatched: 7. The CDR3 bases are TGCGCCAGCAGTCCCGGGAGGGGAAGCTCCTACGAGCAGTACTTC. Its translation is CASSPGRGSSYEQYF.

The CDR3 loop reads CASSLGGTSGWETQYF. The CDR3 bases are TGCGCCAGCAGCTTGGGCGGGACTAGCGGTTGGGAGACCCAGTACTTC. The chain is built from TRBV5-1 and TRBJ2-5; TRBD2 aligns across 11 bases. The germline V gene has CDR1 SGHRS and CDR2 YFSETQ. The trim removed 0 bases at V and 5 bases at J, leaving 6 bases unmatched. The CDR3 runs 16 residues.

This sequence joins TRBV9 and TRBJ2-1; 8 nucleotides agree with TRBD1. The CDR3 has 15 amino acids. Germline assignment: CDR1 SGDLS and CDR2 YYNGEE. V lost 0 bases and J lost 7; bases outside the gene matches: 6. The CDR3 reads CASSVDPQGVNEQFF. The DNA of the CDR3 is TGTGCCAGCAGCGTAGACCCACAGGGGGTTAATGAGCAGTTCTTC.

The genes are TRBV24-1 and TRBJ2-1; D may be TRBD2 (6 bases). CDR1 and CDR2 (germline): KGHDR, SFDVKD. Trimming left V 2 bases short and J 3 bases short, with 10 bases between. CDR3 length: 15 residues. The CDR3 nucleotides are TGTGCCACCAGTGATTGGGGGGAAATCTACAATGAGCAGTTCTTC. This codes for CATSDWGEIYNEQFF.

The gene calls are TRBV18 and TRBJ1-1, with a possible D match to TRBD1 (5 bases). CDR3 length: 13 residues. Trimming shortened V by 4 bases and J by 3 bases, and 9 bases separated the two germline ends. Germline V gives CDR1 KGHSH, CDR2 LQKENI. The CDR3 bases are TGTGCCAGCTCACAGGGGCCCGACACTGAAGCTTTCTTT. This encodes CASSQGPDTEAFF.

CDR3 residues: CAITPGGGPPYDEQYF. CDR3 bases: TGTGCCATCACCCCCGGCGGGGGGCCACCCTATGACGAGCAGTACTTC. The chain combines TRBV10-3 with TRBJ2-7, with 8 nucleotides matching TRBD2. Per germline, CDR1 ENHRY and CDR2 SYGVKD. CDR3 size: 16 residues. V shed 7 bases and J 5 bases; nucleotides not matched to a gene: 16.

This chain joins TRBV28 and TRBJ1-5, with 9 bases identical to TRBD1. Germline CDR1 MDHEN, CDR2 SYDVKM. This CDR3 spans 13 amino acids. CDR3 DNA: TGTGCTGAAGGGACAGGGAAGGTTCAGCCCCAGCATTTT. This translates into CAEGTGKVQPQHF.

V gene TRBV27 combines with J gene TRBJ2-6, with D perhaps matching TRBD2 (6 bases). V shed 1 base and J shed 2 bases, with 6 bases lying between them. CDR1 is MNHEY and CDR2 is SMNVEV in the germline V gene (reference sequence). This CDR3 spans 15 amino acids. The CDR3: CASSLWGAGANVLTF. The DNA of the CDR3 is TGTGCCAGCAGTTTATGGGGGGCTGGGGCCAACGTCCTGACTTTC.

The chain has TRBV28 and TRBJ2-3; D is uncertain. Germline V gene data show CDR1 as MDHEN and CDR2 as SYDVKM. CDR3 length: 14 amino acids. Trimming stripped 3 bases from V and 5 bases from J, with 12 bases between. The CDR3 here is CASSLQPQVDTQYF. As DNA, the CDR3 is TGTGCCAGCAGTTTGCAGCCCCAGGTAGATACGCAGTATTTT.

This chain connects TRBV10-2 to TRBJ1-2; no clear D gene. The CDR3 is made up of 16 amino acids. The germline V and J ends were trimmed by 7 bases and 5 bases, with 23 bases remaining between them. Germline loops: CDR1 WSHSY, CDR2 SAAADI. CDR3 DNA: TGCGCCAGCAACCTCCGCAGAGAATCCTCCGGGTATGGCTACACCTTC. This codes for CASNLRRESSGYGYTF.

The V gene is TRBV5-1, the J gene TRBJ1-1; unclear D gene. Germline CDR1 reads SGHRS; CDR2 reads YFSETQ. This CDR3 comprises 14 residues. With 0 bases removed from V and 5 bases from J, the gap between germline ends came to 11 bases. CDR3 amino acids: CASSLVGRQTEAFF. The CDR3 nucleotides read TGCGCCAGCAGCTTGGTGGGCAGGCAGACTGAAGCTTTCTTT.

The CDR3 is CAIRGGSYNSPLHF. CDR3 nucleotide sequence: TGTGCCATCAGAGGGGGTTCCTATAATTCACCCCTCCACTTT. This chain joins TRBV10-3 and TRBJ1-6; tentative D call: TRBD1 (6 bases). Germline CDR1 ENHRY, CDR2 SYGVKD. V was clipped by 6 bases and J by 1 base, with 7 bases between them. The CDR3 has 14 residues.

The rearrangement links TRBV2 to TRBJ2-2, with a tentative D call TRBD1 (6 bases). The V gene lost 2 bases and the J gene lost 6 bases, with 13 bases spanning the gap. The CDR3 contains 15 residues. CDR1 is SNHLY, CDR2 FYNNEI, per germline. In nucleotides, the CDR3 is TGTGCCAGCAGTGAAAACAGGGCGTGGGCCGGGGAGCTGTTTTTT. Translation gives CASSENRAWAGELFF.

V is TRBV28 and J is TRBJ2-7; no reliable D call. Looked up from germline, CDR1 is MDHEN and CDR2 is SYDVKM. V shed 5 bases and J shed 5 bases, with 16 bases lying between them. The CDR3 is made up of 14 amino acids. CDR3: CASSILRVGHEQYF. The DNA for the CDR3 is TGTGCCAGCAGTATCCTTCGGGTCGGCCACGAGCAGTACTTC.

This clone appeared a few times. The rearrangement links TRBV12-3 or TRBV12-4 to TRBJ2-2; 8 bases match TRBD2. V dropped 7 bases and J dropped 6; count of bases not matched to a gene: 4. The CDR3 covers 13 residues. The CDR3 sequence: CASNPAGAGELFF. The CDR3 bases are TGTGCCAGCAACCCAGCGGGGGCCGGGGAGCTGTTTTTT.

CDR3 sequence reads: CASSVGVQVGETQYF. CDR3 bases: TGTGCCAGCAGCGTAGGTGTACAGGTGGGAGAGACCCAGTACTTC. The V call is TRBV9, the J call TRBJ2-5; possible D gene TRBD1, 5 bases. CDR1 is SGDLS and CDR2 is YYNGEE in the germline V gene. CDR3 length: 15 amino acids. The V end lost 0 bases, the J end lost 4 bases, and 13 bases lay between the germline ends.

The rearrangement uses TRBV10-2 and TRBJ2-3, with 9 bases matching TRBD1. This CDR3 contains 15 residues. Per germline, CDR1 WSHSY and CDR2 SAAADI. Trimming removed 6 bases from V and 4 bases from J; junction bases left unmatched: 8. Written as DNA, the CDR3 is TGCGCCAGCAGGATGACAGGGGGGACTGCAGATACGCAGTATTTT. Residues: CASRMTGGTADTQYF.

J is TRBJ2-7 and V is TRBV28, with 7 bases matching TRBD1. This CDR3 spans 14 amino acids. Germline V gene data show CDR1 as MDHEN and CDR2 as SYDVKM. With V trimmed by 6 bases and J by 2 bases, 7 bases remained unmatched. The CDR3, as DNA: TGTGCCAGCAGAGGGGGCGGATCAACCTACGAGCAGTACTTC. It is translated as CASRGGGSTYEQYF.

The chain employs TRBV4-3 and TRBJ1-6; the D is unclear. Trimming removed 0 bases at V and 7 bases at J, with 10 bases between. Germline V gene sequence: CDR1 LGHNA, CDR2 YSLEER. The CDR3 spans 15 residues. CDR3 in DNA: TGCGCCAGCAGCCAAGATGTCGGAGGGAATTCACCCCTCCACTTT. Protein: CASSQDVGGNSPLHF.

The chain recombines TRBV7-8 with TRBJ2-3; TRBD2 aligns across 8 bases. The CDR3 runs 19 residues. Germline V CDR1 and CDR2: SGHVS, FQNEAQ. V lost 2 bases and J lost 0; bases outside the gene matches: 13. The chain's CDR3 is CASSLSSRGGAVSTDTQYF. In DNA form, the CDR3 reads TGTGCCAGCAGCTTATCTTCCCGGGGGGGCGCAGTGAGCACAGATACGCAGTATTTT.

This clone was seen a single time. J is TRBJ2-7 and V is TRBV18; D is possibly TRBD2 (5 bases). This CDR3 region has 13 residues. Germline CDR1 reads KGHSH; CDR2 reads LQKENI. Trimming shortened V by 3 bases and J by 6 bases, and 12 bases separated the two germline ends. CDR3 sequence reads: CASSPSLASEQYF. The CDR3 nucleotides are TGTGCCAGCTCACCTTCATTAGCGAGCGAGCAGTACTTC. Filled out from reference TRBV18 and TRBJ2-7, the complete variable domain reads NAGVMQNPRHLVRRRGQEARLRCSPMKGHSHVYWYRQLPEEGLKFMVYLQKENIIDESGMPKERFSAEFPKEGPSILRIQQVVRGDSAAYFCASSPSLASEQYFGPGTRLTVT.

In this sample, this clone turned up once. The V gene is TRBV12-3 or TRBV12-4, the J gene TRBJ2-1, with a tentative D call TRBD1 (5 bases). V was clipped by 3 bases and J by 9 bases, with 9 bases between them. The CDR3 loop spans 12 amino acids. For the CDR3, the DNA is TGTGCCAGCAGTTTCAGGGTATTTGAGCAGTTCTTC. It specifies CASSFRVFEQFF.

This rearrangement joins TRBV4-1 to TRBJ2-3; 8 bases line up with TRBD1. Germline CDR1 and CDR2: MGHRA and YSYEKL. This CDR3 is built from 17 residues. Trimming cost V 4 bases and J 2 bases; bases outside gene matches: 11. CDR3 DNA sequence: TGCGCCAGCAGCCCAGAGTTTGGACAGGGAGTCACAGATACGCAGTATTTT. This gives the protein CASSPEFGQGVTDTQYF.

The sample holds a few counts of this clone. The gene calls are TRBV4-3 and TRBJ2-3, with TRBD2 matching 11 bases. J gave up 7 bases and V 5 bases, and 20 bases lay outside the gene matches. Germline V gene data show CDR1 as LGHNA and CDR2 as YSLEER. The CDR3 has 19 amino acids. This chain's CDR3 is CASSKPHPDSGGGKNTQYF. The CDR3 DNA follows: TGCGCCAGCAGCAAACCCCACCCGGATAGCGGGGGGGGTAAGAATACGCAGTATTTT.